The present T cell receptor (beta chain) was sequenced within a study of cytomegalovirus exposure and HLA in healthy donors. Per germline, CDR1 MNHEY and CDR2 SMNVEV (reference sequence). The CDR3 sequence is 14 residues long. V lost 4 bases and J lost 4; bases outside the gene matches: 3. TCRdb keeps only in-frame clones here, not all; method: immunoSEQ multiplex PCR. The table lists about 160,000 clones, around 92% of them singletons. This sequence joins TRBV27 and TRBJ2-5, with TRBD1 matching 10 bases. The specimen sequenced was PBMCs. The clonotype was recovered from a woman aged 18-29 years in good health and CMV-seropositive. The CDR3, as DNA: TGTGCCAGCAGTTGGAGACAGGGGGCAGAGACCCAGTACTTC. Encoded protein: CASSWRQGAETQYF.